The rows below give T cell receptor beta chains drawn from one sample of a study of shared clonotypes between healthy human individuals. TCRdb's copy holds only in-frame clones and misses some; the assay was immunoSEQ multiplex PCR. Seen here are about 2.3 million clones, over 90% observed once, and the top ten hold 0.39%. Sequenced material: naive CD4+ T cells from PBMCs. These receptors were obtained from a young man in good health. Some clones in this sample may be carry-over from other donors' samples. Both conserved end residues are part of each CDR3.

V gene: TRBV6-5
CDR3 length: 13
J gene: TRBJ1-2
CDR3 protein: CASSKTWAYGYTF

V gene: TRBV6-6
CDR3 length: 14
J gene: TRBJ1-4
CDR3 protein: CASSPRATNEKLFF

V gene: TRBV18
CDR3 length: 14
J gene: TRBJ1-1
CDR3 protein: CASSSLRAETEAFF

V gene: TRBV7-8
CDR3 length: 16
J gene: TRBJ2-3
CDR3 protein: CASSLGLAGGTDTQYF

V gene: TRBV29-1
CDR3 length: 15
J gene: TRBJ2-7
CDR3 protein: CSVGGGLAKRYEQYF

V gene: TRBV5-5
CDR3 length: 16
J gene: TRBJ2-3
CDR3 protein: CASSARTSGTRDTQYF

V gene: TRBV2
CDR3 length: 15
J gene: TRBJ1-5
CDR3 protein: CASSGTGGSNQPQHF

V gene: TRBV2
CDR3 length: 14
J gene: TRBJ1-1
CDR3 protein: CASSSPPTGLEAFF

V gene: TRBV4-3
CDR3 length: 15
J gene: TRBJ2-2
CDR3 protein: CASSQDRANTGELFF

V gene: TRBV19
CDR3 length: 14
J gene: TRBJ2-3
CDR3 protein: CASSRLAVTDTQYF

V gene: TRBV7-2
CDR3 length: 14
J gene: TRBJ2-7
CDR3 protein: CASSLSRDPYEQYF

V gene: TRBV30
CDR3 length: 15
J gene: TRBJ2-2
CDR3 protein: CAWSARRGWTGELFF

V gene: TRBV7-9
CDR3 length: 14
J gene: TRBJ2-7
CDR3 protein: CASSPRTGRDEQYF

V gene: TRBV30
CDR3 length: 12
J gene: TRBJ1-1
CDR3 protein: CAFGTVNTEAFF

V gene: TRBV2
CDR3 length: 12
J gene: TRBJ1-2
CDR3 protein: CASSVGVAGYTF

V gene: TRBV7-9
CDR3 length: 13
J gene: TRBJ1-2
CDR3 protein: CATTQGGGGGYTF

V gene: TRBV7-7
CDR3 length: 15
J gene: TRBJ2-3
CDR3 protein: CASSLGGTRTDTQYF

V gene: TRBV29-1
CDR3 length: 17
J gene: TRBJ1-1
CDR3 protein: CSVEDKGGQLFRTEAFF

V gene: TRBV6-1
CDR3 length: 19
J gene: TRBJ2-5
CDR3 protein: CASSEVYWGLASPRETQYF

V gene: TRBV5-1
CDR3 length: 14
J gene: TRBJ1-5
CDR3 protein: CASSLDREDQPQHF

V gene: TRBV19
CDR3 length: 14
J gene: TRBJ2-2
CDR3 protein: CASSFKGATGELFF

V gene: TRBV2
CDR3 length: 14
J gene: TRBJ2-7
CDR3 protein: CASTVGQVSYEQYF

V gene: TRBV5-1
CDR3 length: 15
J gene: TRBJ2-7
CDR3 protein: CASSWGSDGTYEQYF

V gene: TRBV21-1
CDR3 length: 15
J gene: TRBJ1-4
CDR3 protein: CASRKGQGGREKLFF

V gene: TRBV27
CDR3 length: 14
J gene: TRBJ2-7
CDR3 protein: CASSFYRAPYEQYF

V gene: TRBV5-1
CDR3 length: 15
J gene: TRBJ2-1
CDR3 protein: CASSLGASANNEQFF

V gene: TRBV5-1
CDR3 length: 12
J gene: TRBJ2-7
CDR3 protein: CASSPPDSEQYF

V gene: TRBV6-1
CDR3 length: 17
J gene: TRBJ2-4
CDR3 protein: CASGGLLSFGVENIQYF

V gene: TRBV6-5
CDR3 length: 9
J gene: TRBJ2-7
CDR3 protein: CASGRTIHF

V gene: TRBV19
CDR3 length: 14
J gene: TRBJ1-5
CDR3 protein: CASSMRSGGQPQHF

V gene: TRBV28
CDR3 length: 16
J gene: TRBJ2-1
CDR3 protein: CASSTAGRYSYNEQFF

V gene: TRBV27
CDR3 length: 15
J gene: TRBJ2-2
CDR3 protein: CASSWDRGITGELFF

V gene: TRBV18
CDR3 length: 15
J gene: TRBJ2-4
CDR3 protein: CASSPSLGFDDIQYF

V gene: TRBV7-9
CDR3 length: 14
J gene: TRBJ1-1
CDR3 protein: CASSLQEVGTEAFF

V gene: TRBV6-1
CDR3 length: 14
J gene: TRBJ1-2
CDR3 protein: CASSQSHSNYGYTF

V gene: TRBV7-8
CDR3 length: 13
J gene: TRBJ2-5
CDR3 protein: CASSRGGGETQYF

V gene: TRBV5-1
CDR3 length: 14
J gene: TRBJ2-5
CDR3 protein: CASSPRDTQETQYF

V gene: TRBV5-1
CDR3 length: 14
J gene: TRBJ2-1
CDR3 protein: CASSLGTSLNEQFF

V gene: TRBV14
CDR3 length: 15
J gene: TRBJ2-3
CDR3 protein: CASSQRGPGTDTQYF

V gene: TRBV5-1
CDR3 length: 16
J gene: TRBJ2-1
CDR3 protein: CASSSNPGHPYNEQFF

V gene: TRBV11-2
CDR3 length: 15
J gene: TRBJ2-7
CDR3 protein: CASRILAGEFYEQYF

V gene: TRBV6-1
CDR3 length: 16
J gene: TRBJ2-7
CDR3 protein: CASSERGGVRPGEQYF

V gene: TRBV9
CDR3 length: 16
J gene: TRBJ2-1
CDR3 protein: CASSVGLGEGPNEQFF

V gene: TRBV5-1
CDR3 length: 16
J gene: TRBJ2-2
CDR3 protein: CASSRLAGANTGELFF

V gene: TRBV28
CDR3 length: 14
J gene: TRBJ1-1
CDR3 protein: CASSLDGVNTEAFF

V gene: TRBV6-5
CDR3 length: 14
J gene: TRBJ1-1
CDR3 protein: CASTPAGIGSEAFF

V gene: TRBV10-3
CDR3 length: 17
J gene: TRBJ2-2
CDR3 protein: CAISESASGRAIGELFF

V gene: TRBV6-8
CDR3 length: 14
J gene: TRBJ2-7
CDR3 protein: CASSYDRGPHEQYF

V gene: TRBV11-2
CDR3 length: 18
J gene: TRBJ1-4
CDR3 protein: CASSLVDVGGWNREKLFF

V gene: TRBV9
CDR3 length: 14
J gene: TRBJ2-6
CDR3 protein: CASGPNSGANVLTF

V gene: TRBV5-1
CDR3 length: 14
J gene: TRBJ1-1
CDR3 protein: CASSFGAPNTEAFF

V gene: TRBV30
CDR3 length: 11
J gene: TRBJ2-1
CDR3 protein: CARSVYNEQFF